Shown below are 21 T cell receptor beta chains from a single sample sequenced in a study of beta chain features in type 1 diabetes. All of the isolated RNA was reverse transcribed, so expressed TCRB transcripts were sequenced. TCRdb's table, derived via immunoSEQ multiplex PCR, lists solely in-frame clones and lacks some. The sample includes around 250,000 clones, 27% of them seen just once. The sequencing input was central memory CD4+ T cells from blood. These receptors all come from a young man in good health.

This clone came up many times. The chain joins TRBV10-3 to TRBJ1-1, with a weak D call TRBD1 (6 bases). The CDR3 length is 13 residues. Germline V gene data show CDR1 as ENHRY and CDR2 as SYGVKD. With 7 bases removed from V and 2 bases from J, the gap between germline ends came to 11 bases. CDR3 sequence (DNA): TGTGCCATCACTAGGGACATCAACACTGAAGCTTTCTTT. Translating it yields CAITRDINTEAFF.

This clone was detected a few times. The chain combines TRBV10-3 with TRBJ2-1, with 8 positions matching TRBD2. With 3 bases clipped from V and 4 bases from J, the junction kept 2 bases outside the gene matches. The CDR3 contains 14 residues. CDR1 and CDR2 (germline): ENHRY, SYGVKD. Here the CDR3 DNA reads TGTGCCATCAGTGAAGAGCGGGGGTACAATGAGCAGTTCTTC. Amino acid sequence: CAISEERGYNEQFF.

As DNA, the CDR3 is TGTGCCTGGAGAACGACAGGGCGCACTGAAGCTTTCTTT. Protein: CAWRTTGRTEAFF. The genes are TRBV30 and TRBJ1-1; 7 nucleotides match TRBD1. The CDR3 contains 13 residues. CDR1 and CDR2 from the germline V gene are GTSNPN and SVGIG (reference sequence). J was trimmed by 4 bases and V by 3 bases; bases with no gene match: 5. The whole variable domain, filled in from reference TRBV30 and TRBJ1-1, reads SQTIHQWPATLVQPVGSPLSLECTVEGTSNPNLYWYRQAAGRGLQLLFYSVGIGQISSEVPQNLSASRPQDRQFILSSKKLLLSDSGFYLCAWRTTGRTEAFFGQGTRLTVV.

The V and J genes are TRBV7-2 and TRBJ2-1; 11 bases map to TRBD2. CDR3 length equals 15 residues. Germline values: CDR1 SGHTA, CDR2 FQGNSA. The V and J ends lost 4 bases and 4 bases, in that order; junction bases with no gene match: 3. The CDR3 DNA reads as TGTGCCAGCAGCTCGACTAGCGGGACTTACAATGAGCAGTTCTTC. As protein: CASSSTSGTYNEQFF. The whole variable domain, filled in from reference TRBV7-2 and TRBJ2-1, reads GAGVSQSPSNKVTEKGKDVELRCDPISGHTALYWYRQSLGQGLEFLIYFQGNSAPDKSGLPSDRFSAERTGGSVSTLTIQRTQQEDSAVYLCASSSTSGTYNEQFFGPGTRLTVL.

This clone was found a few times. The rearrangement joins TRBV6-5 to TRBJ1-1; D unresolved. In germline, CDR1 is MNHEY, CDR2 SVGAGI. Trimming removed 4 bases at V and 4 bases at J, with 13 bases between. This CDR3 is built from 14 residues. DNA for the CDR3: TGTGCCAGCAGTTGGGAAAGGTCGTCCACTGAAGCTTTCTTT. Its protein is CASSWERSSTEAFF.

This clone has just a few counts. The rearrangement uses TRBV9 and TRBJ2-5, with D uncertain. Germline assignment: CDR1 SGDLS and CDR2 YYNGEE. The CDR3 spans 14 residues. V dropped 0 bases and J dropped 2 bases, with 8 bases sitting between them. The CDR3 DNA reads TGTGCCAGCAGCGTAGGCACGATACAAGAGACCCAGTACTTC. This gives the protein CASSVGTIQETQYF.

This clone showed up just a few times. This rearrangement joins TRBV5-4 to TRBJ2-1, with TRBD2 matching over 9 bases. Germline V gene sequence: CDR1 SGHNT, CDR2 YYREEE (reference sequence). The CDR3 consists of 16 residues. The junction had 15 bases not matched to a gene; V was cut back by 5 bases and J by 9 bases. The chain's CDR3 is CASREASGAAGGEQFF. CDR3 DNA: TGTGCCAGCAGAGAGGCTAGCGGGGCCGCAGGGGGTGAGCAGTTCTTC.

The V gene is TRBV21-1, the J gene TRBJ2-5; the table gives TRBD1 as D, unverified against the DNA. TRBV21-1 is labeled a pseudogene. The CDR3 has 16 residues. The CDR3 reads CASSKDADRAGETQYF. CDR3 DNA sequence: TGTGCCAGCAGCAAAGACGCGGACAGGGCGGGAGAGACCCAGTACTTC.

This CDR3 is CASSQDRGTQYF. Here the CDR3 DNA reads TGCGCCAGCAGCCAAGACCGGGGGACGCAGTATTTT. The chain recombines TRBV4-3 with TRBJ2-3; TRBD2 might be the D (6 bases). V dropped 0 bases and J dropped 9 bases, with 7 bases sitting between them. The CDR3 extends over 12 amino acids. In germline, CDR1 is LGHNA, CDR2 YSLEER.

The chain employs TRBV6-1 and TRBJ2-3, with D maybe TRBD1 (5 bases). The CDR3 is 15 amino acids. From germline, CDR1 is MNHNS and CDR2 SASEGT. V lost 8 bases to trimming and J lost 1 base, with 16 bases between them. The CDR3 region is CASSQVGARTDTQYF. The CDR3 DNA reads as TGTGCCAGCTCTCAGGTTGGGGCACGCACAGATACGCAGTATTTT.

This chain uses TRBV28 with TRBJ2-4; 9 nucleotides line up with TRBD2. Germline V gene sequence: CDR1 MDHEN, CDR2 SYDVKM. This CDR3 spans 17 amino acids. The trim removed 5 bases at V and 6 bases at J, leaving 14 bases unmatched. In DNA, the CDR3 is TGTGCCAGCAGTGAGGGGGGGACTAGCCTCCTCGGAAACATTCAGTACTTC. Amino acids: CASSEGGTSLLGNIQYF.

The J gene is TRBJ1-6, the V gene TRBV4-2; 7 bases map to TRBD1. Germline-derived CDR1 and CDR2 are LGHNA and YNFKEQ. The V segment lost 2 bases and the J segment 5 bases; nucleotides outside the gene matches: 0. This CDR3 spans 14 amino acids. DNA for the CDR3: TGTGCCAGCAGCCAAACAGGGGATAATTCACCCCTCCACTTT. Residues: CASSQTGDNSPLHF.

Turning to this clone: The sample has other DNA sequences that encode this CDR3 too. The chain joins TRBV30 to TRBJ2-3; D call uncertain. Germline V gene sequence: CDR1 GTSNPN, CDR2 SVGIG (reference sequence). The CDR3 totals 14 residues. Trimming removed 3 bases at V and 3 bases at J, with 13 bases between. The CDR3 here is CAWRPGKKTDTQYF. The CDR3 DNA follows: TGTGCCTGGAGACCTGGGAAGAAGACAGATACGCAGTATTTT.

In this sample, this clone turned up a few times. The chain combines TRBV27 with TRBJ2-2, with a weak D call TRBD2 (6 bases). CDR3 length: 15 amino acids. Germline-derived CDR1 and CDR2 are MNHEY and SMNVEV (reference sequence). Trimming left V 7 bases short and J 5 bases short, with 17 bases between. The DNA of the CDR3 is TGTGCCAGCAAGAGGCGGGAAGATAGGACCGGGGAGCTGTTTTTT. Its translation: CASKRREDRTGELFF.

The chain combines TRBV27 with TRBJ2-5, with 7 nucleotides matching TRBD2. Germline V CDR1 and CDR2: MNHEY, SMNVEV (reference sequence). V dropped 3 bases and J dropped 5; count of bases not matched to a gene: 6. This CDR3 is built from 14 residues. CDR3 sequence: CASSFGTTGETQYF. CDR3 DNA: TGTGCCAGCAGTTTTGGGACTACCGGGGAGACCCAGTACTTC.

The V and J genes are TRBV29-1 and TRBJ2-3, with 8 bases that match TRBD2. With 2 bases clipped from V and 4 bases from J, the junction kept 2 bases outside the gene matches. The germline CDR1 and CDR2 sequences are SQVTM and ANQGSEA. CDR3 length: 13 amino acids. For the CDR3, the DNA is TGCAGCGTTGAACCAGCGGGAGCAGATACGCAGTATTTT. Encoded protein: CSVEPAGADTQYF.

This clone was counted a few times. The chain links TRBV5-4 to TRBJ2-1, with D tentatively TRBD1 or TRBD2 (6 bases each). Trimming cost V 4 bases and J 6 bases, with 20 bases left between them. Looked up from germline, CDR1 is SGHNT and CDR2 is YYREEE (reference sequence). This CDR3 has 16 amino acids. The CDR3 sequence is CASSRTGAGESNEQFF. CDR3 in DNA: TGTGCCAGCAGCCGGACGGGGGCAGGGGAATCCAATGAGCAGTTCTTC.

This chain joins TRBV25-1 and TRBJ1-6; a weak D match, TRBD1 (5 bases). V lost 3 bases and J lost 5, with 14 bases in between. The CDR3 is 16 residues long. The germline V gene encodes CDR1 MGHDK and CDR2 SYGVNS. CDR3 sequence (DNA): TGTGCCAGCAGTGATCCTTCACGGGGGAATAATTCACCCCTCCACTTT. It encodes CASSDPSRGNNSPLHF.

The chain uses TRBV5-6 and TRBJ2-2; D is unclear. The V gene lost 1 base and the J gene lost 4 bases, with 8 bases spanning the gap. Germline V gene sequence: CDR1 SGHDT, CDR2 YYEEEE. This CDR3 contains 14 residues. CDR3 nucleotide sequence: TGTGCCAGCAGCTTGCAGAGTATCACCGGGGAGCTGTTTTTT. Translating it yields CASSLQSITGELFF.

This chain connects TRBV5-1 to TRBJ2-5, with D possibly matching TRBD1 (5 bases). Trimming removed 2 bases at V and 2 bases at J, with 16 bases between. The CDR3 length is 16 residues. CDR1 SGHRS and CDR2 YFSETQ come from the germline V gene. Here the CDR3 DNA reads TGCGCCAGCAGCTTTATAGGGGCGGCTGCTCAAGAGACCCAGTACTTC. Translating it yields CASSFIGAAAQETQYF.

This clone was observed a few times. The chain is built from TRBV7-2 and TRBJ2-2, with TRBD1 matching over 7 bases. This CDR3 contains 15 residues. V was pared by 3 bases and J by 1 base, with 2 bases of the junction left unmatched. CDR1 and CDR2 (germline): SGHTA, FQGNSA. Here the CDR3 reads CASSLRTGNTGELFF. The CDR3 DNA is TGTGCCAGCAGCTTGCGGACAGGGAACACCGGGGAGCTGTTTTTT.